The 4 T cell receptor beta chains below were found in one sample sequenced in a study of shared clonotypes between healthy human individuals. Assay: immunoSEQ multiplex PCR; the TCRdb copy retains only in-frame clones and omits some. The top ten clones hold around 15% of a sample with about 100,000 clones, approximately 44% of them seen once. The specimen was PBMCs. These receptors came from a woman in her 40s in good health. Some clones in this sample may be carry-over from other donors' samples.

This clone was detected only a few times. The chain carries TRBV28 and TRBJ2-7, with TRBD1 matching 11 bases. The CDR3 is 17 amino acids. In germline, CDR1 is MDHEN, CDR2 SYDVKM. Trimming took 2 bases from V and 3 from J; bases not matched to a gene: 9. Written as DNA, the CDR3 is TGTGCCAGCAGTTTAGGCGATTGGACAGGGGGCTACTACGAGCAGTACTTC. This encodes CASSLGDWTGGYYEQYF.

This clone was seen a handful of times. This chain joins TRBV19 and TRBJ2-7, with TRBD2 matching over 8 bases. The germline CDR1 and CDR2 sequences are LNHDA and SQIVND (reference sequence). V lost 3 bases and J lost 9; bases outside the gene matches: 10. The CDR3 is made up of 14 amino acids. The CDR3 protein is CASSITGGRPVQYF. CDR3 coding DNA: TGTGCCAGTAGTATTACGGGAGGGAGACCTGTGCAGTACTTC.

Worth noting for this clone: This may be a read error, as it is one base from a much larger clone. Other DNA sequences within the sample encode an identical CDR3. The CDR3 region is CASRAGGGNQPQHF. The CDR3 nucleotides are TGTGCCAGTAGGGCAGGGGGCGGCAATCAGCCTCAGCATTTT. The V gene is TRBV19, the J gene TRBJ1-5, with TRBD1 matching over 8 bases. CDR1 is LNHDA and CDR2 is SQIVND in the germline V gene (reference sequence). The CDR3 is 14 residues long.

This CDR3 reads CASSLEGARIQYF. The CDR3 DNA follows: TGTGCCAGCAGCTTGGAGGGGGCGAGGATCCAGTACTTC. The chain combines TRBV5-4 with TRBJ2-4; 7 bases match TRBD1. Germline assignment: CDR1 SGHNT and CDR2 YYREEE (reference sequence). V dropped 0 bases and J dropped 13; count of bases not matched to a gene: 7. CDR3 length equals 13 residues.